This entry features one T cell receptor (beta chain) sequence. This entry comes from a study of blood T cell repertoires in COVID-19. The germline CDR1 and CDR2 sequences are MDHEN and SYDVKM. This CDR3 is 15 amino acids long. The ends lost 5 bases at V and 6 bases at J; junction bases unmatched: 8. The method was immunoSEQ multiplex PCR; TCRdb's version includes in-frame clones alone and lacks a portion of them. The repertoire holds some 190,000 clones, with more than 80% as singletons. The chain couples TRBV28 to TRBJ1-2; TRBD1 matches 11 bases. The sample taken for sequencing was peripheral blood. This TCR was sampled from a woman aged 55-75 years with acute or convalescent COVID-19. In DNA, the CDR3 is TGTGCCAGCAGTGTTAGTCCGGGACAGGGGGATGGCTACACCTTC. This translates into CASSVSPGQGDGYTF.